The 15 T cell receptor beta chains below come from one sample, sequenced in a study of early T cells in non-severe SARS-CoV-2 infection. TCRdb independently ran MiXCR on the 5' RACE reads; one entry per CDR3 protein. The data hold around 57,000 distinct CDR3 sequences, with roughly 6.8% observed a single time. Specimen: whole blood. All receptors come from an adult who was a healthcare worker with PCR-confirmed SARS-CoV-2 infection or an uninfected control (not recorded which).

In its sample, this clonotype was seen many times. V usage is TRBV12-3 or TRBV12-4 and J usage is TRBJ2-2, with D possibly matching TRBD2 (5 bases). V shed 3 bases and J shed 0 bases, with 8 bases lying between them. There are 15 residues in the CDR3. The DNA of the CDR3 is TGTGCCAGCAGTTTGACCGGGACGAACACCGGGGAGCTGTTTTTT. It encodes CASSLTGTNTGELFF.

The rearrangement links TRBV4-3 to TRBJ1-6, with D possibly TRBD1 on 5 matching bases. The CDR3 length is 17 residues. Trimming removed 0 bases from V and 0 bases from J, with 9 bases in between. Germline CDR1 and CDR2: LGHNA and YSLEER. CDR3 amino acids: CASSQEGASSYNSPLHF. The CDR3 coding sequence is TGCGCCAGCAGCCAAGAAGGGGCTAGCTCCTATAATTCACCCCTCCACTTT.

At least ten counts were recorded for this clonotype. This chain links TRBV4-3 with TRBJ1-1; TRBD1 is a possible D gene (5 bases). Germline V gene sequence: CDR1 LGHNA, CDR2 YSLEER. V lost 2 bases and J 8 bases, leaving 15 bases between the germline ends. The CDR3 extends over 14 amino acids. The CDR3 spells CASSQKSGTREAFF. CDR3 nucleotide sequence: TGCGCCAGCAGCCAAAAGTCCGGGACGAGAGAAGCTTTCTTT.

This clonotype was seen repeatedly, ten times or more. The rearrangement joins TRBV12-5 to TRBJ2-7; D unclear. Looked up from germline, CDR1 is LGHNT and CDR2 is FRNRAP. Trimming shortened V by 3 bases and J by 0 bases, and 12 bases separated the two germline ends. The CDR3 has 15 residues. The CDR3 DNA follows: TGTGCTAGTGGTTTTGGGGTCCTCCCCTCCTACGAGCAGTACTTC. Its protein product is CASGFGVLPSYEQYF.

In this sample, this clonotype turned up many times. The chain is built from TRBV7-9 and TRBJ2-5, with 7 bases matching TRBD1. V was pared by 1 base and J by 1 base, with 6 bases of the junction left unmatched. The CDR3 runs to 16 residues. Germline values: CDR1 SEHNR, CDR2 FQNEAQ (reference sequence). The CDR3 DNA follows: TGTGCCAGCAGCTTAGGGGACAGAGGCCCCCAAGAGACCCAGTACTTC. Its translation: CASSLGDRGPQETQYF. The full variable domain, its missing parts supplied by reference TRBV7-9 and TRBJ2-5, is DTGVSQNPRHKITKRGQNVTFRCDPISEHNRLYWYRQTLGQGPEFLTYFQNEAQLEKSRLLSDRFSAERPKGSFSTLEIQRTEQGDSAMYLCASSLGDRGPQETQYFGPGTRLLVL.

The DNA for the CDR3 is TGTGCCAGCAGTTACTCGGACAGTTATGGCTACACCTTC. It specifies CASSYSDSYGYTF. The chain recombines TRBV6-6 with TRBJ1-2, with D perhaps TRBD1 (6 bases). This CDR3 has 13 residues. Deletions cut 0 bases from V and 5 bases from J, with 7 bases between. Germline lookup yields CDR1 MNHNY and CDR2 SVGAGI (reference sequence).

This clonotype was observed a single time. This chain links TRBV10-3 with TRBJ2-7; the D gene is possibly TRBD2 (5 bases). This CDR3 is built from 11 residues. Germline V lookup: CDR1 ENHRY, CDR2 SYGVKD. Trimming took off 10 bases at V and 2 bases at J, with 9 bases between the two ends. CDR3 DNA sequence: TGTGCCACCTTGGAGGCCTACGAGCAGTACTTC. This sequence encodes CATLEAYEQYF.

This clonotype has ten or more counts. This sequence joins TRBV6-2 or TRBV6-3 and TRBJ2-2, with D possibly TRBD2 on 5 matching bases. Germline lookup yields CDR1 MNHEY and CDR2 SVGEGT. The V end was cut by 10 bases, the J end by 4 bases, with 19 bases between. The CDR3 length is 15 residues. CDR3 region: CATRPDEGGTGELFF. The CDR3 DNA is TGTGCCACCCGACCGGACGAGGGCGGCACCGGGGAGCTGTTTTTT.

This clonotype has a count of ten or more. This sequence joins TRBV20-1 and TRBJ2-3; a weak D match, TRBD1 (6 bases). CDR1 is DFQATT, CDR2 SNEGSKA, per germline (reference sequence). The V gene lost 6 bases and the J gene lost 4 bases, with 20 bases spanning the gap. The CDR3 covers 15 residues. The CDR3 here is CSAPQGSGSPDTQYF. The CDR3 coding sequence is TGCAGTGCCCCTCAGGGGTCGGGGTCCCCAGATACGCAGTATTTT.

This clonotype was observed a handful of times. This chain connects TRBV20-1 to TRBJ2-7, with a tentative D call TRBD1 (6 bases). V was shortened by 3 bases and J by 2 bases, with 11 bases between the two germline ends. The CDR3 length is 13 residues. The germline CDR1 and CDR2 sequences are DFQATT and SNEGSKA (reference sequence). The CDR3 nucleotides are TGCAGTGCTAGTGACAGGTCAACCTACGAGCAGTACTTC. This codes for CSASDRSTYEQYF.

This clonotype has at least ten counts. The chain recombines TRBV6-6 with TRBJ2-7; the match to TRBD2 covers 7 bases. This CDR3 is built from 15 residues. V trimming: 5 bases; J trimming: 11 bases; junction bases outside the gene matches: 18. Germline V gene data show CDR1 as MNHNY and CDR2 as SVGAGI (reference sequence). The CDR3 nucleotides read TGTGCCAGCAGTGCCACCGGGACCAGGACGAGCGGGGAGTACTTC. Translating gives CASSATGTRTSGEYF.

This clonotype showed up many times. This chain joins TRBV7-3 and TRBJ2-2; D may correspond to TRBD1 or TRBD2 (6 bases each). With 2 bases removed from V and 0 bases from J, the gap between germline ends came to 13 bases. From germline, CDR1 is SGHTA and CDR2 FQGTGA. This CDR3 is built from 17 residues. The CDR3 DNA reads TGTGCCAGCAGCTTAGAAGGGGGGTCCGCGAACACCGGGGAGCTGTTTTTT. Translated, it gives CASSLEGGSANTGELFF.

CDR3 bases: TGTGCCAGCAGTGACGGACTAGCGGGGGAAGAGACCCAGTACTTC. Its translation: CASSDGLAGEETQYF. The genes are TRBV2 and TRBJ2-5, with TRBD2 matching 13 bases. CDR3 length: 15 residues. After removal of 3 bases from V and 3 bases from J, the junction contained 1 base not matched to a gene. Looked up from germline, CDR1 is SNHLY and CDR2 is FYNNEI.

This clonotype has ten or more counts. CDR3 coding DNA: TGCAGCGTCCGGGATCTCCACTACGAGCAGTACTTC. Translating it yields CSVRDLHYEQYF. The chain couples TRBV29-1 to TRBJ2-7, with a possible D match to TRBD2 (5 bases). The V end lost 6 bases, the J end lost 3 bases, and 12 bases lay between the germline ends. Germline CDR1 SQVTM, CDR2 ANQGSEA. This CDR3 has 12 amino acids.

Comments on this clonotype: With a much larger clone just one base away, this may be a read error. The chain couples TRBV6-6 to TRBJ1-3; no clear D gene. The CDR3 totals 14 residues. The germline CDR1 and CDR2 sequences are MNHNY and SVGAGI (reference sequence). The CDR3 DNA follows: TGTGCCAGCAGTTACCGGGTTTCTGGAAACACCACATATTTT. Its protein is CASSYRVSGNTTYF.